Here is one T cell receptor (beta chain) with its context. Its antigen is as yet unknown. Sequencing used immunoSEQ multiplex PCR; TCRdb keeps in-frame clones, though not all of them. The table has over 75,000 clones, roughly 92% seen once. This CDR3 is built from 15 residues. Germline trimming cut 2 bases from V and 5 bases from J; bases unmatched to any gene: 7. Per germline, CDR1 KGHSH and CDR2 LQKENI. The sample originates from a study of graft-versus-host responses after intestinal transplantation. Study as a whole: All recipients got anti-thymocyte globulin induction, then tacrolimus and steroids for about 3 years. General study results and limits: Declining HvG levels early post-transplant were linked to peak circulating GvH clone levels.

This sequence originates from a human donor who was the organ donor for an intestinal transplant. The sample in question was unstimulated CD8+ T cells sorted from spleen or lymph node cells, obtained before transplant. This sequence joins TRBV18 and TRBJ1-1, with TRBD1 identical over 8 bases. CDR3 residues: CASSPGTGGRTEAFF. The CDR3 DNA reads as TGTGCCAGCTCACCAGGAACAGGGGGGAGAACTGAAGCTTTCTTT.